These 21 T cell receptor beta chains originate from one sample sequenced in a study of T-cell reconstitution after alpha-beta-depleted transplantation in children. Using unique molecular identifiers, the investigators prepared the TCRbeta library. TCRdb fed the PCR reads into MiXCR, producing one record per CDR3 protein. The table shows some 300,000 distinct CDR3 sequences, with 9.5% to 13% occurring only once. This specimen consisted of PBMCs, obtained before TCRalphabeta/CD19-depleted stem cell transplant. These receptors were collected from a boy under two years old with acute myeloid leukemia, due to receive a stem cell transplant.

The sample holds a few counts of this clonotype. CDR3 nucleotides: TGCAGTGCTAGTGGCTTCTACGAGCAGTACTTC. Translation: CSASGFYEQYF. This chain joins TRBV20-1 and TRBJ2-7; unclear D gene. This CDR3 spans 11 amino acids. Between the trimmed V and J ends, which lost 3 bases and 3 bases, there was a span of 6 bases. Germline loops: CDR1 DFQATT, CDR2 SNEGSKA (reference sequence).

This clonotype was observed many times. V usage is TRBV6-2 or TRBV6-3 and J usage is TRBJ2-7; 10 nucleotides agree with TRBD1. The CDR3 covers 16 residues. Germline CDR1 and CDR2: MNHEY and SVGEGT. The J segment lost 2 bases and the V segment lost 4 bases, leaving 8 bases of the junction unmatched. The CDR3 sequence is CASSSARTGGAYEQYF. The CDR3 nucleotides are TGTGCCAGCAGTTCAGCCCGGACAGGGGGTGCCTACGAGCAGTACTTC.

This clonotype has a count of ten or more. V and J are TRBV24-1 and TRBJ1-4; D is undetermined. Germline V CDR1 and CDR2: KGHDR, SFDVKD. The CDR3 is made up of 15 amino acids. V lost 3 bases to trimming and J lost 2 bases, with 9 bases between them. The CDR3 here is CATSDADRTNEKLFF. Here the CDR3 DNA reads TGTGCCACCAGTGATGCAGACCGGACTAATGAAAAACTGTTTTTT.

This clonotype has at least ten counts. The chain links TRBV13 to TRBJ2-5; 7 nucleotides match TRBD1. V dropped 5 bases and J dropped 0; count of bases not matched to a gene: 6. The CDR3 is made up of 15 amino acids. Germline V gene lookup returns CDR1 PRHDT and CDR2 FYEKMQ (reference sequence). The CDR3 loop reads CASSRTTGNQETQYF. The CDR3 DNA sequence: TGTGCCAGCAGCCGAACGACAGGGAACCAAGAGACCCAGTACTTC.

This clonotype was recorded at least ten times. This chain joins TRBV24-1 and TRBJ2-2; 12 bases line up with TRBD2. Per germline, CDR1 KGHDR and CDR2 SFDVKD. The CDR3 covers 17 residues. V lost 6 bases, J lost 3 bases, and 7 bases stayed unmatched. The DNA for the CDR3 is TGTGCCACCAGTCGGAGACTAGCGGGAGTGGACACCGGGGAGCTGTTTTTT. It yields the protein CATSRRLAGVDTGELFF.

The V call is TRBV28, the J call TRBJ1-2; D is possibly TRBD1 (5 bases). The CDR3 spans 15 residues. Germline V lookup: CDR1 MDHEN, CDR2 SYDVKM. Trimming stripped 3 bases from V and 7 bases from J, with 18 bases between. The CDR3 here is CASSLVMQGSVGYTF. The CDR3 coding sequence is TGTGCCAGCAGTTTGGTTATGCAGGGCAGCGTTGGCTACACCTTC.

CDR3 loop: CASSPRPFAYNSPLHF. DNA for the CDR3: TGCGCCAGCAGCCCTAGACCCTTCGCCTATAATTCACCCCTCCACTTT. The rearrangement uses TRBV5-1 and TRBJ1-6; D not resolved. Germline loops: CDR1 SGHRS, CDR2 YFSETQ. The CDR3 has 16 residues. Trimming pared 4 bases from V and 2 bases from J, leaving 13 bases between.

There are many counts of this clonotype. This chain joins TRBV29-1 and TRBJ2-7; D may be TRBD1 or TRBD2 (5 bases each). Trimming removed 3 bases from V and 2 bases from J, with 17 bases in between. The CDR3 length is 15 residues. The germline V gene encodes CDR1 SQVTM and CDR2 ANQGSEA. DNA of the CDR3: TGCAGCGTTGACGGGAATTATAAGGGGACCTACGAGCAGTACTTC. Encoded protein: CSVDGNYKGTYEQYF.

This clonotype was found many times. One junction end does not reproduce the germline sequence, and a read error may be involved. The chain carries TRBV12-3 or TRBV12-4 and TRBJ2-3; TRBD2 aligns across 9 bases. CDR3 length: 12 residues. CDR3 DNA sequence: TGTGCCAGCAGCCTGACTAGCGGAAGATTATTTTTT. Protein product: CASSLTSGRLFF.

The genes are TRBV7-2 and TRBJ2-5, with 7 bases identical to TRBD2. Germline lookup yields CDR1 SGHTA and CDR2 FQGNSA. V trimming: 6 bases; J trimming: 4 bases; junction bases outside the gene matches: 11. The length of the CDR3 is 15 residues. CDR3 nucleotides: TGTGCCAGCAGGCCGCCCGGGGCGGGGGTAGAGACCCAGTACTTC. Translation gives CASRPPGAGVETQYF.

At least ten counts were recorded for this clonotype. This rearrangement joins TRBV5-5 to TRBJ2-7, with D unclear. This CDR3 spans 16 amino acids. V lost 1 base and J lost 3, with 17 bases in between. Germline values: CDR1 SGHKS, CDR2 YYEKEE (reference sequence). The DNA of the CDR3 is TGTGCCAGCAGCTTGCCCACCCTGACGGTAAACTACGAGCAGTACTTC. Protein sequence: CASSLPTLTVNYEQYF.

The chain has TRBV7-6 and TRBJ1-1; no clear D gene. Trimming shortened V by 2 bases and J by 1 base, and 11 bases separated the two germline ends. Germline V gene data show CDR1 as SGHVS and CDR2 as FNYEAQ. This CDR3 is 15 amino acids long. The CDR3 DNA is TGTGCCAGCAGCTTACTAGGTGTTAGGAACACTGAAGCTTTCTTT. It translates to CASSLLGVRNTEAFF.

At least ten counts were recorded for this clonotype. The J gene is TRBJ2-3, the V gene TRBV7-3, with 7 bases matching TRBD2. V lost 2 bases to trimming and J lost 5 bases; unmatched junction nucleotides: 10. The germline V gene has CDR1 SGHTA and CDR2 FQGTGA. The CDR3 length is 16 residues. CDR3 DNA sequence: TGTGCCAGCAGCTTAGGCGTAGGGGCTAGCGGAGATACGCAGTATTTT. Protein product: CASSLGVGASGDTQYF.

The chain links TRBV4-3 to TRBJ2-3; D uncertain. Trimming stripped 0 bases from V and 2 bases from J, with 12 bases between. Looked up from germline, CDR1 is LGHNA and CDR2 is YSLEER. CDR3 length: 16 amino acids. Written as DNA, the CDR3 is TGCGCCAGCAGCCAAGACCCGACTCGACTCACAGATACGCAGTATTTT. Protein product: CASSQDPTRLTDTQYF.

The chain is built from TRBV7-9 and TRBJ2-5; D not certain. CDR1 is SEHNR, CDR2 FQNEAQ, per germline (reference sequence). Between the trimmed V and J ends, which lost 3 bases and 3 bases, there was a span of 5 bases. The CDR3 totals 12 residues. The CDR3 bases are TGTGCCAGCAGCTTGCCAAAAGAGACCCAGTACTTC. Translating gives CASSLPKETQYF.

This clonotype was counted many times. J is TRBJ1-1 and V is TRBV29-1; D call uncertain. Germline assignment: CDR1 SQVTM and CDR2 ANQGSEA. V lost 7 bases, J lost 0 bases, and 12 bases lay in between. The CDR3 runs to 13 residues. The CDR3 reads CSGGREMNTEAFF. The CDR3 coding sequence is TGCAGCGGGGGTAGGGAGATGAACACTGAAGCTTTCTTT.

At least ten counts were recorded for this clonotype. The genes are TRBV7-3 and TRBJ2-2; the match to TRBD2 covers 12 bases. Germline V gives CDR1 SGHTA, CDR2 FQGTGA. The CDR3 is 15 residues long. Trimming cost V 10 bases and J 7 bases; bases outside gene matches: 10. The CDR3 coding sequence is TGTGCCACCGCCATGACTAGCGGGAGTATCGGGGAGCTGTTTTTT. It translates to CATAMTSGSIGELFF. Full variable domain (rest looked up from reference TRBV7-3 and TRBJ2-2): GAGVSQTPSNKVTEKGKYVELRCDPISGHTALYWYRQSLGQGPEFLIYFQGTGAADDSGLPNDRFFAVRPEGSVSTLKIQRTERGDSAVYLCATAMTSGSIGELFFGEGSRLTVL.

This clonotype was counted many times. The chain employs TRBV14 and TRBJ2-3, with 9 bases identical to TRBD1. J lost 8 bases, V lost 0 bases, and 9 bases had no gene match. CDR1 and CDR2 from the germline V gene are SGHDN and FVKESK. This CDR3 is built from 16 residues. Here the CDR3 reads CASSQEGQGLSGTQYF. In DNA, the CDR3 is TGTGCCAGCAGCCAAGAGGGACAGGGCCTCAGCGGTACGCAGTATTTT.

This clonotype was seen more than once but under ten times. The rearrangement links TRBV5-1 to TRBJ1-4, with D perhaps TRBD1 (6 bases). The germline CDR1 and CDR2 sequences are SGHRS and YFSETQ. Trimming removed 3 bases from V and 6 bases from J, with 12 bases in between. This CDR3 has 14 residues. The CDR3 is CASSYGTIYEKLFF. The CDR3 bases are TGCGCCAGCAGCTACGGGACAATTTATGAAAAACTGTTTTTT.

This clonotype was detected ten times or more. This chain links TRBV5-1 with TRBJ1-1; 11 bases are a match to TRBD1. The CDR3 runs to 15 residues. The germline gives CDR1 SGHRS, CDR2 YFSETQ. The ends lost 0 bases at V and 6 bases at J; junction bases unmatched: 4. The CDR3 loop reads CASSLGGQGAPEAFF. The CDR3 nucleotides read TGCGCCAGCAGCTTGGGCGGACAGGGGGCCCCTGAAGCTTTCTTT.

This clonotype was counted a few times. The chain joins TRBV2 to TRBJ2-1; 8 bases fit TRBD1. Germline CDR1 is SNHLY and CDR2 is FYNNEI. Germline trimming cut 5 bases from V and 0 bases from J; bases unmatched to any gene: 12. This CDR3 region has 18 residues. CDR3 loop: CASSFLIRGPNSYNEQFF. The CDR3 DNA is TGTGCCAGCAGTTTCCTGATCAGGGGGCCAAACTCCTACAATGAGCAGTTCTTC.